The 10 T cell receptor beta chains below all came from one sample that was sequenced in a study of cytomegalovirus exposure and HLA in healthy donors. This PCR relied on a set of 60 Vbeta primers and 13 Jbeta primers. Sequencing used immunoSEQ multiplex PCR; TCRdb keeps in-frame clones, though not all of them. The sample includes nearly 110,000 clones, around three quarters of them seen just once. Sequencing was done on a sample of PBMCs. All receptors derive from a boy younger than 18 in good health and CMV-seronegative.

The chain's CDR3 is CASSVSGLAHNQPQHF. The CDR3 coding sequence is TGTGCCAGCAGTGTATCGGGACTCGCGCACAATCAGCCCCAGCATTTT. The chain recombines TRBV9 with TRBJ1-5; D is possibly TRBD1 (5 bases). CDR3 size: 16 residues. The V end was cut by 5 bases, the J end by 3 bases, with 18 bases between. Germline V gene data show CDR1 as SGDLS and CDR2 as YYNGEE.

This sequence joins TRBV5-1 and TRBJ1-2; D is perhaps TRBD1 (6 bases). Germline CDR1 SGHRS, CDR2 YFSETQ. The CDR3 spans 14 residues. Trimming cost V 4 bases and J 8 bases, with 18 bases left between them. CDR3 protein: CASSVGQASWGYTF. The CDR3 bases are TGCGCCAGCAGCGTGGGACAAGCATCGTGGGGCTACACCTTC.

The chain employs TRBV5-6 and TRBJ2-3; the D gene is possibly TRBD1 (6 bases). The germline CDR1 and CDR2 sequences are SGHDT and YYEEEE. The V and J ends lost 1 base and 4 bases respectively, with 7 bases between them. The CDR3 length is 13 residues. The CDR3 reads CASSLPGADTQYF. The DNA of the CDR3 is TGTGCCAGCAGCTTGCCAGGGGCAGATACGCAGTATTTT. Full variable domain (remainder filled in from reference TRBV5-6 and TRBJ2-3): DAGVTQSPTHLIKTRGQQVTLRCSPKSGHDTVSWYQQALGQGPQFIFQYYEEEERQRGNFPDRFSGHQFPNYSSELNVNALLLGDSALYLCASSLPGADTQYFGPGTRLTVL.

The V gene is TRBV5-5, the J gene TRBJ2-7; 10 bases line up with TRBD1. The CDR3 length is 17 residues. Losses at the gene ends were 4 bases for V and 5 bases for J; bases not matched to a gene: 15. Germline CDR1 reads SGHKS; CDR2 reads YYEKEE (reference sequence). In DNA, the CDR3 is TGTGCCAGCAGCCTCACGACAGGGGGCGTCGTTAATAACGAGCAGTACTTC. Its translation is CASSLTTGGVVNNEQYF. The complete variable domain, with remaining parts taken from reference TRBV5-5 and TRBJ2-7, reads DAGVTQSPTHLIKTRGQQVTLRCSPISGHKSVSWYQQVLGQGPQFIFQYYEKEERGRGNFPDRFSARQFPNYSSELNVNALLLGDSALYLCASSLTTGGVVNNEQYFGPGTRLTVT.

CDR3 loop: CASSYTTTGTAEAFF. The CDR3 DNA reads TGTGCCAGCAGTTACACGACGACAGGGACGGCTGAAGCTTTCTTT. The chain carries TRBV6-6 and TRBJ1-1; 7 positions agree with TRBD1. CDR3 length: 15 amino acids. V gave up 2 bases and J gave up 6 bases; unmatched junction bases: 9. Germline V gene lookup returns CDR1 MNHNY and CDR2 SVGAGI (reference sequence).

The chain has TRBV6-5 and TRBJ1-2, with a tentative D call TRBD1 (5 bases). From germline, CDR1 is MNHEY and CDR2 SVGAGI. Deletions cut 2 bases from V and 11 bases from J, with 15 bases between. The CDR3 has 13 amino acids. As DNA, the CDR3 is TGTGCCAGCAGTTACCGAGTGGGGAAGGGGTACACCTTC. It encodes CASSYRVGKGYTF.

The chain employs TRBV13 and TRBJ1-4; D unresolved. The CDR3 is 14 amino acids. V dropped 5 bases and J dropped 5 bases, with 12 bases sitting between them. The V gene's germline CDR1 is PRHDT and CDR2 FYEKMQ (reference sequence). The CDR3 coding sequence is TGTGCCAGCAGCCTAATGGGCGAAAATGAAAAACTGTTTTTT. It yields the protein CASSLMGENEKLFF.

The chain uses TRBV11-2 and TRBJ2-7; TRBD2 matches 8 bases. Trimming removed 1 base from V and 7 bases from J; junction bases left unmatched: 6. This CDR3 comprises 14 residues. Germline V CDR1 and CDR2: SGHAT, FQNNGV. The CDR3 DNA sequence: TGTGCCAGCAGCTTAGGTAGCGGGATGGGGGAGCAGTACTTC. The encoded protein is CASSLGSGMGEQYF.

This chain connects TRBV5-6 to TRBJ2-5; TRBD1 agrees at 8 bases. V shed 4 bases, J shed 2 bases, and the junction held 7 bases outside the gene matches. The CDR3 consists of 15 residues. From germline, CDR1 is SGHDT and CDR2 YYEEEE. The CDR3 sequence is CASSLRRTGQETQYF. The CDR3 DNA sequence: TGTGCCAGCAGCCTACGACGGACAGGGCAAGAGACCCAGTACTTC.

This chain joins TRBV30 and TRBJ1-1; possible D gene TRBD1, 5 bases. The CDR3 loop spans 17 amino acids. CDR1 is GTSNPN and CDR2 is SVGIG in the germline V gene (reference sequence). Deletions cut 1 base from V and 0 bases from J, with 18 bases between. In DNA, the CDR3 is TGTGCCTGGAGTGACCGGGGCCGGAGGGGTCTGAACACTGAAGCTTTCTTT. It is translated as CAWSDRGRRGLNTEAFF.